The 16 T cell receptor beta chains reported below all come from one sample, sequenced in a study of cytomegalovirus exposure and HLA in healthy donors. Vbeta (60) and Jbeta (13) primers were used in the PCR. Sequenced by immunoSEQ multiplex PCR; TCRdb stores in-frame clones only, minus some. The sample has tens of thousands of clones. The specimen sequenced was PBMCs. These receptors all stem from a woman aged 40 to 50 in good health and CMV-seropositive.

The rearrangement joins TRBV28 to TRBJ1-5, with 9 bases that match TRBD1. CDR3 length: 17 amino acids. CDR1 and CDR2 (germline): MDHEN, SYDVKM. Losses at the gene ends were 8 bases for V and 2 bases for J; bases not matched to a gene: 13. The CDR3 region has the DNA TGTGCCAGCTTCAGGCGACAGGGGGGCCGGGGCAATCAGCCCCAGCATTTT. Amino acids: CASFRRQGGRGNQPQHF.

The chain is built from TRBV10-3 and TRBJ2-5, with D unresolved. The germline V gene has CDR1 ENHRY and CDR2 SYGVKD. The CDR3 spans 12 residues. Trimming shortened V by 0 bases and J by 5 bases, and 4 bases separated the two germline ends. The CDR3 is CAISESRETQYF. For the CDR3, the DNA is TGTGCCATCAGTGAGTCTCGGGAGACCCAGTACTTC.

The rearrangement joins TRBV28 to TRBJ2-2; D perhaps matches TRBD1 (5 bases). V was trimmed by 5 bases and J by 1 base, leaving 8 bases between them. From germline, CDR1 is MDHEN and CDR2 SYDVKM. This CDR3 region has 14 residues. The CDR3 DNA follows: TGTGCCAGCAGTGGAACAGGGAACACCGGGGAGCTGTTTTTT. It is translated as CASSGTGNTGELFF.

The rearrangement uses TRBV4-2 and TRBJ2-1; 9 bases are a match to TRBD1. CDR3 length equals 16 residues. CDR1 is LGHNA, CDR2 YNFKEQ, per germline. The junction had 7 bases not matched to a gene; V was cut back by 0 bases and J by 7 bases. The CDR3 is CASSQDLGTGLNEQFF. The CDR3 DNA follows: TGTGCCAGCAGCCAAGATCTGGGGACAGGGTTGAATGAGCAGTTCTTC.

The rearrangement links TRBV2 to TRBJ2-5, with 9 bases matching TRBD1. V lost 5 bases, J lost 6 bases, and 10 bases stayed unmatched. Germline assignment: CDR1 SNHLY and CDR2 FYNNEI. The length of the CDR3 is 15 residues. This CDR3 is CASSQITGGRKTQYF. CDR3 DNA sequence: TGTGCCAGCAGTCAAATTACAGGGGGCCGAAAGACCCAGTACTTC.

The genes are TRBV6-5 and TRBJ1-1; D unresolved. The ends were cut back, 0 bases at V and 0 bases at J, with 11 bases in the middle. The CDR3 runs to 16 residues. Germline V lookup: CDR1 MNHEY, CDR2 SVGAGI. For the CDR3, the DNA is TGTGCCAGCAGTTACTCGGAGTTTGGCCTGAACACTGAAGCTTTCTTT. Translation: CASSYSEFGLNTEAFF.

The DNA for the CDR3 is TGTGCCAGCAGTTCCCACACAGGGGACGCCTACGAGCAGTACGTC. It translates to CASSSHTGDAYEQYV. V gene TRBV6-5 combines with J gene TRBJ2-7, with TRBD1 matching over 7 bases. The CDR3 is 15 residues long. The junction had 8 bases not matched to a gene; V was cut back by 4 bases and J by 2 bases. The germline V gene encodes CDR1 MNHEY and CDR2 SVGAGI.

The CDR3 sequence is CATNGRGGNTGELFF. CDR3 nucleotides: TGTGCCACCAACGGACGGGGGGGAAACACCGGGGAGCTGTTTTTT. The chain uses TRBV27 and TRBJ2-2, with 8 bases matching TRBD2. The CDR3 contains 15 residues. The V gene's germline CDR1 is MNHEY and CDR2 SMNVEV (reference sequence). Losses at the gene ends were 10 bases for V and 2 bases for J; bases not matched to a gene: 9.

This chain connects TRBV30 to TRBJ2-3; D is perhaps TRBD1 (5 bases). Trimming shortened V by 4 bases and J by 2 bases, and 10 bases separated the two germline ends. CDR1 and CDR2 from the germline V gene are GTSNPN and SVGIG (reference sequence). The CDR3 loop spans 13 amino acids. CDR3 loop: CAWNRLSTDTQYF. CDR3 in DNA: TGTGCCTGGAACAGGCTTTCCACAGATACGCAGTATTTT.

The gene calls are TRBV5-1 and TRBJ2-3; tentatively, D is TRBD1 (5 bases). CDR3 size: 14 residues. The V gene lost 3 bases and the J gene lost 6 bases, with 14 bases spanning the gap. The germline V gene encodes CDR1 SGHRS and CDR2 YFSETQ. The CDR3 loop is CASSSTKGSDTQYF. In DNA form, the CDR3 reads TGCGCCAGCAGCTCCACAAAGGGGTCGGATACGCAGTATTTT.

The chain joins TRBV10-3 to TRBJ2-3; 8 bases are shared with TRBD2. CDR3 length: 14 amino acids. V was pared by 8 bases and J by 0 bases, with 4 bases of the junction left unmatched. Germline lookup yields CDR1 ENHRY and CDR2 SYGVKD. This chain's CDR3 is CAIFGGGSTDTQYF. CDR3 nucleotides: TGTGCCATCTTTGGCGGGGGGAGCACAGATACGCAGTATTTT.

V and J are TRBV9 and TRBJ2-5; 10 nucleotides agree with TRBD2. The CDR3 runs to 15 residues. In germline, CDR1 is SGDLS, CDR2 YYNGEE. Trimming cost V 0 bases and J 2 bases; bases outside gene matches: 1. The CDR3 loop is CASSVGGLAQETQYF. CDR3 nucleotide sequence: TGTGCCAGCAGCGTAGGGGGACTAGCGCAAGAGACCCAGTACTTC.

The rearrangement joins TRBV2 to TRBJ2-4; 9 positions agree with TRBD2. The CDR3 runs 17 residues. The ends lost 6 bases at V and 6 bases at J; junction bases unmatched: 15. Germline lookup yields CDR1 SNHLY and CDR2 FYNNEI. The DNA of the CDR3 is TGTGCCAGCAGCCGACCCAGAGCGGGAGGTACTTCAAACATTCAGTACTTC. It is translated as CASSRPRAGGTSNIQYF.

The V call is TRBV27, the J call TRBJ2-7; 10 bases align to TRBD2. Germline V CDR1 and CDR2: MNHEY, SMNVEV (reference sequence). After removal of 4 bases from V and 1 base from J, the junction contained 19 bases not matched to a gene. CDR3 length: 20 amino acids. CDR3 DNA sequence: TGTGCCAGCAGTTCCACCCTTCCAACTCTGACTAGCGGGTATTCCTACGAGCAGTACTTC. Translation gives CASSSTLPTLTSGYSYEQYF.

The chain carries TRBV5-1 and TRBJ2-7; 9 bases map to TRBD1. After removal of 5 bases from V and 5 bases from J, the junction contained 11 bases not matched to a gene. Germline CDR1 reads SGHRS; CDR2 reads YFSETQ. This CDR3 is built from 15 residues. The CDR3 loop reads CASSSPGQGIHEQYF. The CDR3 coding sequence is TGCGCCAGCAGTTCTCCGGGACAGGGTATCCACGAGCAGTACTTC.

The chain couples TRBV29-1 to TRBJ1-2, with TRBD1 as a possible D gene (6 bases). The CDR3 loop spans 13 amino acids. V was trimmed by 7 bases and J by 0 bases, leaving 12 bases between them. Germline V gives CDR1 SQVTM, CDR2 ANQGSEA. The CDR3 region is CSATDRSNYGYTF. Written as DNA, the CDR3 is TGCAGCGCTACGGACAGATCTAACTATGGCTACACCTTC. The entire variable domain, with the rest obtained from reference TRBV29-1 and TRBJ1-2, is as follows: SAVISQKPSRDICQRGTSLTIQCQVDSQVTMMFWYRQQPGQSLTLIATANQGSEATYESGFVIDKFPISRPNLTFSTLTVSNMSPEDSSIYLCSATDRSNYGYTFGSGTRLTVV.